This T cell receptor beta chain was captured in a study of blood T cells in healthy people across ages. The wider study: With template switching, about one barcoded beta molecule was captured per two T cells.

Deletions cut 3 bases from V and 1 base from J, with 10 bases between. Germline V gene sequence: CDR1 SGHRS, CDR2 YFSETQ. The CDR3 spans 14 residues. A J-beta primer mix and a sample-barcoded 5' primer were used in a second PCR of about 7 to 11 cycles. Each cDNA molecule was tagged by a template-switch adaptor that had 12 random nucleotides. TCRdb independently ran MiXCR on the 5' RACE reads; one entry per CDR3 protein. The sample includes around 1,500,000 distinct CDR3 sequences, 28% of them seen just once. The study's findings and limits: Underestimates were what the diversity estimates from one million T cells were considered to be. Among T cells, TCR beta diversity per million cells dropped roughly linearly as age rose.

This clonotype has a handful of counts. The antigen remains undetermined. The rearrangement links TRBV5-1 to TRBJ1-1, with D possibly matching TRBD1 (5 bases). The TCR comes from a woman younger than 45 in good health. Specimen: blood. The DNA for the CDR3 is TGCGCCAGCAGCTCGATAGGGGAGAACACTGAAGCTTTCTTT. Encoded protein: CASSSIGENTEAFF.